This T cell receptor beta chain was recorded in a study of blood T cells in healthy people across ages. A second about 7 to 12 cycle PCR used barcoded and J-beta primers. Via MiXCR, TCRdb re-called the 5' RACE reads, giving one row per CDR3 protein. This sample carries just under 900,000 distinct CDR3 sequences, under 35% of them seen once, and the ten largest clones take roughly a sixth. The CDR3 consists of 12 residues. Germline lookup yields CDR1 LGHDT and CDR2 YNNKEL (reference sequence). Trimming pared 5 bases from V and 6 bases from J, leaving 10 bases between. This clonotype came up a few times.

The receptor comes from a woman older than 75 in good health. The rearrangement links TRBV3-1 to TRBJ1-1; D ambiguous. Sample: blood. CDR3 in DNA: TGTGCCAGCAGCTTGGGAAACGCTGAAGCTTTCTTT. This translates into CASSLGNAEAFF.